These 16 T cell receptor beta chains were all obtained from the same sample, sequenced in a study of T cells after yellow fever vaccination. TCRdb itself ran the 5' RACE reads through MiXCR, one entry per CDR3 protein. The table records 400,000 to 450,000 distinct CDR3 sequences, around 20% of them present only once. The source was PBMCs, collected before the yellow fever booster vaccination. Source of these receptors: a man aged 18 to 30 who received the YFV17D yellow fever vaccine.

The chain has TRBV12-5 and TRBJ1-6, with unresolved D. Germline values: CDR1 LGHNT, CDR2 FRNRAP. V lost 2 bases and J lost 12, with 11 bases in between. The CDR3 consists of 13 residues. The chain's CDR3 is CASGLSREEPLHF. The CDR3 DNA sequence: TGTGCTAGTGGTTTGTCAAGGGAGGAACCCCTCCACTTT.

V and J are TRBV20-1 and TRBJ2-3; 8 bases align to TRBD2. Germline V CDR1 and CDR2: DFQATT, SNEGSKA (reference sequence). The CDR3 length is 14 residues. V shed 3 bases, J shed 2 bases, and the junction held 4 bases outside the gene matches. The DNA of the CDR3 is TGCAGTGCTAGTTCCGGGGGGGACACAGATACGCAGTATTTT. The encoded protein is CSASSGGDTDTQYF.

V is TRBV4-3 and J is TRBJ2-2; D is uncertain. Germline V gene lookup returns CDR1 LGHNA and CDR2 YSLEER. This CDR3 is 11 amino acids long. The germline V and J ends were trimmed by 7 bases and 9 bases, with 9 bases remaining between them. In DNA form, the CDR3 reads TGCGCCAGCATCCCGATCAGGGAGCTGTTTTTT. Translated: CASIPIRELFF.

This clonotype was counted at least ten times. The V call is TRBV28, the J call TRBJ2-4; D possibly corresponds to TRBD2 (6 bases). This CDR3 has 12 residues. V was cut by 8 bases and J by 8 bases, with 13 bases left in between. Germline V CDR1 and CDR2: MDHEN, SYDVKM. CDR3 DNA sequence: TGTGCCAGCGGGGGGAGGATTCACATTCAGTACTTC. Protein sequence: CASGGRIHIQYF.

The chain employs TRBV5-1 and TRBJ2-7, with 9 positions matching TRBD2. Per germline, CDR1 SGHRS and CDR2 YFSETQ. V dropped 0 bases and J dropped 7; count of bases not matched to a gene: 8. CDR3 size: 15 residues. CDR3 nucleotides: TGCGCCAGCAGCTTGGCGTCTCCAGCGGGGGGTGAGCAGTACTTC. It encodes CASSLASPAGGEQYF.

This clonotype has more than one count but fewer than ten. V usage is TRBV6-6 and J usage is TRBJ2-3; 9 bases line up with TRBD2. The CDR3 extends over 14 amino acids. The J segment lost 6 bases and the V segment lost 6 bases, leaving 7 bases of the junction unmatched. Germline CDR1 is MNHNY and CDR2 is SVGAGI (reference sequence). CDR3 loop: CASSLGLASDTQYF. The CDR3 DNA sequence: TGTGCCAGCAGCTTAGGACTAGCGAGCGATACGCAGTATTTT.

The rearrangement uses TRBV13 and TRBJ2-5; D may be TRBD2 (6 bases). Germline V lookup: CDR1 PRHDT, CDR2 FYEKMQ (reference sequence). The CDR3 is made up of 14 amino acids. V was trimmed by 3 bases and J by 4 bases, leaving 12 bases between them. CDR3 amino acids: CASSFLPEGETQYF. The CDR3 bases are TGTGCCAGCAGCTTTCTCCCGGAGGGAGAGACCCAGTACTTC.

The chain carries TRBV4-1 and TRBJ2-7, with D perhaps matching TRBD2 (6 bases). The CDR3 has 15 residues. The germline V and J ends were trimmed by 4 bases and 1 base, with 14 bases remaining between them. Looked up from germline, CDR1 is MGHRA and CDR2 is YSYEKL. The CDR3 loop is CASSRGGERSYEQYF. DNA for the CDR3: TGCGCCAGCAGCCGGGGCGGGGAAAGGTCCTACGAGCAGTACTTC.

About this clonotype itself: A much larger clone sits a single nucleotide away, making a read error possible. The chain employs TRBV6-1 and TRBJ1-5; D is ambiguous. Trimming stripped 7 bases from V and 0 bases from J, with 4 bases between. Germline CDR1 is MNHNS and CDR2 is SASEGT. The CDR3 contains 12 residues. The CDR3 coding sequence is TGTGCCAGCACGGGTAGCAATCAGCCCCAGCATTTT. It specifies CASTGSNQPQHF.

The chain uses TRBV6-5 and TRBJ2-3; D is uncertain. Trimming stripped 3 bases from V and 0 bases from J, with 13 bases between. Germline V gene sequence: CDR1 MNHEY, CDR2 SVGAGI. The CDR3 has 16 amino acids. CDR3 nucleotides: TGTGCCAGCAGTTATCGGGCGGATGTAAGCACAGATACGCAGTATTTT. Its protein product is CASSYRADVSTDTQYF.

Here the CDR3 reads CASSQDKPLRREDEKLFF. The CDR3 DNA is TGCGCCAGCAGCCAAGATAAGCCTCTGCGGAGAGAGGATGAAAAACTGTTTTTT. The chain joins TRBV4-3 to TRBJ1-4; D not certain. Trimming stripped 0 bases from V and 6 bases from J, with 20 bases between. Germline CDR1 reads LGHNA; CDR2 reads YSLEER. CDR3 length equals 18 residues.

This clonotype was found a few times. The gene calls are TRBV27 and TRBJ1-1; 7 nucleotides agree with TRBD1. V lost 0 bases and J lost 7; bases outside the gene matches: 5. Germline V lookup: CDR1 MNHEY, CDR2 SMNVEV (reference sequence). This CDR3 region has 14 residues. Here the CDR3 DNA reads TGTGCCAGCAGTTTATCTACAGGGGAAGTTGAAGCTTTCTTT. It translates to CASSLSTGEVEAFF.

This clonotype appeared a few times. The chain combines TRBV9 with TRBJ2-1; TRBD2 agrees at 8 bases. The ends lost 4 bases at V and 4 bases at J; junction bases unmatched: 10. CDR1 is SGDLS and CDR2 is YYNGEE in the germline V gene. The CDR3 covers 16 residues. CDR3 DNA sequence: TGTGCCAGCAGCCGCGCCGCGGGGGGCGCTTACAATGAGCAGTTCTTC. Protein: CASSRAAGGAYNEQFF.

V is TRBV29-1 and J is TRBJ1-1; no clear D gene. With 2 bases removed from V and 2 bases from J, the gap between germline ends came to 9 bases. The CDR3 is made up of 13 amino acids. CDR1 is SQVTM and CDR2 is ANQGSEA in the germline V gene. CDR3 in DNA: TGCAGCGTTGAATTGCAGGTTAACACTGAAGCTTTCTTT. Its translation: CSVELQVNTEAFF.

This clonotype was picked up a small number of times. The chain employs TRBV4-2 and TRBJ1-1; D may be TRBD1 (6 bases). CDR1 and CDR2 from the germline V gene are LGHNA and YNFKEQ. The CDR3 runs to 15 residues. V lost 0 bases, J lost 5 bases, and 13 bases lay in between. CDR3 loop: CASSQDLSRGTEAFF. The CDR3 bases are TGTGCCAGCAGCCAAGATTTAAGTAGGGGGACTGAAGCTTTCTTT.

This chain connects TRBV12-3 or TRBV12-4 to TRBJ1-1; D is unclear. V was trimmed by 10 bases and J by 1 base, leaving 7 bases between them. The CDR3 contains 11 residues. The CDR3 DNA sequence: TGTGCCACTAGTGAGAACACTGAAGCTTTCTTT. Protein sequence: CATSENTEAFF.